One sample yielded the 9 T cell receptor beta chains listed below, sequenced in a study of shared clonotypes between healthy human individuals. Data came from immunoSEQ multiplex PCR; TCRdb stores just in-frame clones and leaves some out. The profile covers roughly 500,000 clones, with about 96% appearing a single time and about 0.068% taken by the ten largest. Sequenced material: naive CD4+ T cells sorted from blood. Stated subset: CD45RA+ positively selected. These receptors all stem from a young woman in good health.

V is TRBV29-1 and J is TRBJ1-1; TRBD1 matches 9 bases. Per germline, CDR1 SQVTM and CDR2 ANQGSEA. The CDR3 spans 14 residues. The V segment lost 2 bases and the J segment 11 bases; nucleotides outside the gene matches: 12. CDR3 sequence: CSVERGQGEGWAFF. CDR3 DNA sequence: TGCAGCGTTGAAAGGGGACAGGGCGAGGGGTGGGCTTTCTTT.

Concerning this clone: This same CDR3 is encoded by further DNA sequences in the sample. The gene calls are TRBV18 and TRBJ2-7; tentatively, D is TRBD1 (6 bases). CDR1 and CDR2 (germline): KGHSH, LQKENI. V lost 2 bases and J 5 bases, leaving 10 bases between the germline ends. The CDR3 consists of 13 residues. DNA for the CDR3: TGTGCCAGCTCACCAACAGGGTCCCACGAGCAGTACTTC. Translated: CASSPTGSHEQYF.

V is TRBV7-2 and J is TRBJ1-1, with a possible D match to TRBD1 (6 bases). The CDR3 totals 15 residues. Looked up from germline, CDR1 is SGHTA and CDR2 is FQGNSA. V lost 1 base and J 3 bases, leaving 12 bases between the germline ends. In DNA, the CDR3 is TGTGCCAGCAGCTTAGTAGTAACAGGGTACACTGAAGCTTTCTTT. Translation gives CASSLVVTGYTEAFF.

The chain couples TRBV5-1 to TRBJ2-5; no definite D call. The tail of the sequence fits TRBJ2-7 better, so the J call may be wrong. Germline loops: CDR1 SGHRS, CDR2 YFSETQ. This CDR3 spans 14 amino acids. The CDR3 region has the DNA TGCGCCAGCAGCCGTTCTACCCTAAGTAGCGAGCAGTACTTC. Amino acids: CASSRSTLSSEQYF.

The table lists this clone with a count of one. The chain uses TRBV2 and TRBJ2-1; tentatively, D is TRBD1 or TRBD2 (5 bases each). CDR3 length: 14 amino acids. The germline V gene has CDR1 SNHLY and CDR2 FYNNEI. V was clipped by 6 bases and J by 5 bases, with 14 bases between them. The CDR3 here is CASSPGGRNNEQFF. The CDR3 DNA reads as TGTGCCAGCAGCCCTGGGGGACGAAACAATGAGCAGTTCTTC.

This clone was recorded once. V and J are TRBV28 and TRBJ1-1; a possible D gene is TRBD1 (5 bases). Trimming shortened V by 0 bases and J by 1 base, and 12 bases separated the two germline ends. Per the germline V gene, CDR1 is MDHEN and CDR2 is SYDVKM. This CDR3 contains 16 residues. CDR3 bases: TGTGCCAGCAGTTTATGGCAGGGTGGGGGGAACACTGAAGCTTTCTTT. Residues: CASSLWQGGGNTEAFF.

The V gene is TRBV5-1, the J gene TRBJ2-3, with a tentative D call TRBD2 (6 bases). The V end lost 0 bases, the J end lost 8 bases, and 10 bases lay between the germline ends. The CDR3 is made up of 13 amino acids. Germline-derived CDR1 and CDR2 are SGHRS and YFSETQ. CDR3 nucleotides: TGCGCCAGCAGCTTGGACCGGCGGGGTACGCAGTATTTT. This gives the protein CASSLDRRGTQYF.

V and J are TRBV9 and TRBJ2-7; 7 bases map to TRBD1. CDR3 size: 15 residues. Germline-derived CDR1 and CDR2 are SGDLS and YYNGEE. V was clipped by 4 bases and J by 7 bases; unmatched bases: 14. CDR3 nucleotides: TGTGCCAGCAGCACAACGACAGGGCTCCCAGAAGAGCAGTACTTC. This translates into CASSTTTGLPEEQYF.

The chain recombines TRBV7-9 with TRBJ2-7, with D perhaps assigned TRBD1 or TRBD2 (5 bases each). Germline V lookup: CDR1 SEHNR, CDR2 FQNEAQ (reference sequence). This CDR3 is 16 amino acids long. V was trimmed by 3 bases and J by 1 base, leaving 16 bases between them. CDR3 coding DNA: TGTGCCAGCAGCTTCCCCGGCCGGGACGGATCCTACGAGCAGTACTTC. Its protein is CASSFPGRDGSYEQYF.